The sequence of this T cell receptor beta chain was determined in a study of blood T cell repertoires in COVID-19. About the study: From the United States, Italy and Spain came samples of acute and convalescent COVID-19. T cells, B-cell-depleted T cells, or PBMCs supplied cDNA or gDNA.

How the authors handled the data: Reference gene primer amplification yielded estimated nucleated cell counts. Profiling relied on immunoSEQ multiplex PCR, and the TCRdb table lists in-frame clones only, not all of them. The D gene and trimming were derived from the DNA, and the V and J assignments and clone size from that table. The table shows hundreds of thousands of clones, with about 91% occurring only once. The J segment lost 12 bases and the V segment lost 0 bases, leaving 8 bases of the junction unmatched. The CDR3 spans 15 residues. Germline CDR1 and CDR2: SGHTA and FQGTGA. Recruited during active infection, patients (from Seattle) were subsequently followed longitudinally.

Sequencing was done on a sample of peripheral blood. The rearrangement joins TRBV7-3 to TRBJ2-1; 10 nucleotides match TRBD2. This receptor was obtained from a woman aged 45-59 years with COVID-19, enrolled during active disease. The CDR3 DNA follows: TGTGCCAGCAGCTTAACAAGCGGGGGGGCTTTTGGGCAGTTCTTC. Protein product: CASSLTSGGAFGQFF.